The 26 T cell receptor beta chains listed next were all sequenced from one sample in a study of cytomegalovirus exposure and HLA in healthy donors. PCR employed 60 Vbeta and 13 Jbeta primers. Profiled with immunoSEQ multiplex PCR; TCRdb holds only in-frame clones, not every one. Of fewer than 150,000 clones listed, about three quarters are singletons. Sequenced material: PBMCs. The source of these receptors is a human donor in good health.

This clone was recorded a few times. The genes are TRBV19 and TRBJ1-1; no firm D call. CDR3 size: 12 residues. Germline loops: CDR1 LNHDA, CDR2 SQIVND (reference sequence). Between the trimmed V and J ends, which lost 6 bases and 8 bases, there was a span of 13 bases. The chain's CDR3 is CASSPAGLEAFF. As DNA, the CDR3 is TGTGCCAGTAGCCCCGCGGGTCTAGAAGCTTTCTTT.

The V gene is TRBV6-6, the J gene TRBJ2-1, with D perhaps TRBD2 (6 bases). Germline V CDR1 and CDR2: MNHNY, SVGAGI (reference sequence). The CDR3 spans 13 residues. V was trimmed by 6 bases and J by 9 bases, leaving 15 bases between them. The CDR3 protein is CASSRSGLSEQFF. The CDR3, as DNA: TGTGCCAGCAGCCGTAGCGGATTAAGTGAGCAGTTCTTC.

The rearrangement joins TRBV5-1 to TRBJ1-3; tentatively, D is TRBD1 (5 bases). CDR1 SGHRS and CDR2 YFSETQ come from the germline V gene. The CDR3 is 15 amino acids. The V end lost 0 bases, the J end lost 6 bases, and 13 bases lay between the germline ends. This chain's CDR3 is CASSLEAGGENTIYF. CDR3 nucleotides: TGCGCCAGCAGCTTGGAGGCGGGAGGGGAAAACACCATATATTTT.

The rearrangement links TRBV10-2 to TRBJ2-5; possibly TRBD2 for D (5 bases). V shed 7 bases and J shed 2 bases, with 14 bases lying between them. This CDR3 is 14 amino acids long. CDR1 is WSHSY and CDR2 is SAAADI in the germline V gene. For the CDR3, the DNA is TGCGCCAGCACCCTCTACCGGGAACAAGAGACCCAGTACTTC. Amino acids: CASTLYREQETQYF.

The rearrangement uses TRBV27 and TRBJ1-2; 8 bases map to TRBD1. V shed 6 bases and J 3 bases; nucleotides not matched to a gene: 9. Germline lookup yields CDR1 MNHEY and CDR2 SMNVEV (reference sequence). The CDR3 runs 15 residues. CDR3 bases: TGTGCCAGCAGCCGGATCCGGGACAGGTACTATGGCTACACCTTC. This translates into CASSRIRDRYYGYTF.

The J gene is TRBJ1-2, the V gene TRBV4-2, with no clear D. Germline-derived CDR1 and CDR2 are LGHNA and YNFKEQ. This CDR3 is 15 amino acids long. Trimming removed 3 bases from V and 2 bases from J, with 13 bases in between. The chain's CDR3 is CASSHEEGLNYGYTF. CDR3 nucleotides: TGTGCCAGCAGCCATGAAGAGGGCCTCAACTATGGCTACACCTTC.

J is TRBJ2-2 and V is TRBV19; TRBD2 is a possible D gene (6 bases). The germline V gene encodes CDR1 LNHDA and CDR2 SQIVND (reference sequence). V gave up 7 bases and J gave up 0 bases, with 9 bases separating them. The CDR3 spans 14 residues. The CDR3 is CASIGGANTGELFF. For the CDR3, the DNA is TGTGCCAGTATTGGCGGGGCGAACACCGGGGAGCTGTTTTTT.

V is TRBV9 and J is TRBJ2-5, with D perhaps matching TRBD1 (6 bases). The CDR3 is 15 residues long. Trimming took 6 bases from V and 1 from J, leaving 16 bases between them. The germline gives CDR1 SGDLS, CDR2 YYNGEE. The CDR3: CASTHTTGPQETQYF. CDR3 in DNA: TGTGCCAGCACCCATACGACAGGCCCCCAAGAGACCCAGTACTTC.

This chain connects TRBV5-1 to TRBJ1-2, with TRBD1 identical over 7 bases. V lost 5 bases, J lost 7 bases, and 11 bases stayed unmatched. The CDR3 totals 14 residues. The germline V gene has CDR1 SGHRS and CDR2 YFSETQ. The chain's CDR3 is CASRPLDRSPGYTF. The CDR3 region has the DNA TGCGCCAGCAGACCTTTGGACAGGAGCCCTGGCTACACCTTC.

J is TRBJ2-2 and V is TRBV2; D perhaps matches TRBD1 (6 bases). Germline CDR1 and CDR2: SNHLY and FYNNEI. CDR3 size: 13 residues. V lost 8 bases to trimming and J lost 5 bases, with 12 bases between them. Here the CDR3 DNA reads TGTGCCAGCTCAAATCAGGGGACCGGGGAGCTGTTTTTT. Protein: CASSNQGTGELFF.

This clone showed up just once. The rearrangement uses TRBV7-2 and TRBJ1-3; no clear D gene. Germline-derived CDR1 and CDR2 are SGHTA and FQGNSA. Trimming took 7 bases from V and 0 from J, leaving 10 bases between them. The CDR3 runs 14 residues. CDR3 sequence reads: CASTVPLSGNTIYF. Here the CDR3 DNA reads TGTGCCAGCACCGTGCCACTCTCTGGAAACACCATATATTTT.

This clone was seen a single time. The chain links TRBV27 to TRBJ2-1; 11 bases line up with TRBD2. Trimming cost V 5 bases and J 7 bases; bases outside gene matches: 7. Germline CDR1 MNHEY, CDR2 SMNVEV (reference sequence). The CDR3 spans 15 residues. CDR3 residues: CASSPIAGGPNEQFF. The CDR3 DNA reads TGTGCCAGCAGTCCGATAGCGGGGGGGCCGAATGAGCAGTTCTTC.

This clone was picked up a small number of times. V usage is TRBV6-5 and J usage is TRBJ2-5; a possible D gene is TRBD1 (5 bases). The DNA end is more similar to TRBJ2-7, so the J call may be wrong. The germline V gene encodes CDR1 MNHEY and CDR2 SVGAGI. There are 14 residues in the CDR3. For the CDR3, the DNA is TGTGCCAGCAGTTACTCCCAGGGAAAATACGAGCAGTACTTC. Protein sequence: CASSYSQGKYEQYF.

This rearrangement joins TRBV9 to TRBJ1-5; tentatively, D is TRBD1 (5 bases). The germline V and J ends were trimmed by 2 bases and 5 bases, with 14 bases remaining between them. The CDR3 length is 15 residues. Per the germline V gene, CDR1 is SGDLS and CDR2 is YYNGEE. The CDR3 sequence: CASSVGAPEDQPQHF. In DNA form, the CDR3 reads TGTGCCAGCAGCGTTGGGGCCCCTGAGGATCAGCCCCAGCATTTT.

V and J are TRBV7-8 and TRBJ1-2; D may be TRBD1 (5 bases). Germline V lookup: CDR1 SGHVS, CDR2 FQNEAQ. Trimming removed 1 base at V and 0 bases at J, with 12 bases between. The CDR3 totals 16 residues. The CDR3 DNA reads TGTGCCAGCAGCTTAGTTTGGCAGGGCGCTAACTATGGCTACACCTTC. This codes for CASSLVWQGANYGYTF. Variable domain in full (rest from reference TRBV7-8 and TRBJ1-2): GAGVSQSPRYKVAKRGQDVALRCDPISGHVSLFWYQQALGQGPEFLTYFQNEAQLDKSGLPSDRFFAERPEGSVSTLKIQRTQQEDSAVYLCASSLVWQGANYGYTFGSGTRLTVV.

This clone was picked up a small number of times. The chain joins TRBV6-1 to TRBJ2-2; 7 bases fit TRBD2. V was clipped by 7 bases and J by 0 bases; unmatched bases: 5. The CDR3 loop spans 15 amino acids. CDR1 MNHNS and CDR2 SASEGT come from the germline V gene. As DNA, the CDR3 is TGTGCCAGCACCGGGGGGACTCCGAACACCGGGGAGCTGTTTTTT. Protein: CASTGGTPNTGELFF.

The chain couples TRBV5-1 to TRBJ2-3; 14 bases fit TRBD2. The V segment lost 7 bases and the J segment 2 bases; nucleotides outside the gene matches: 12. CDR1 SGHRS and CDR2 YFSETQ come from the germline V gene. The CDR3 covers 18 residues. The CDR3 nucleotides read TGCGCCAGCTCTCCCCTGACTAGCGGGGGGGCAAACACAGATACGCAGTATTTT. Amino acids: CASSPLTSGGANTDTQYF.

The chain couples TRBV7-2 to TRBJ1-1; D possibly corresponds to TRBD1 (6 bases). Trimming took off 5 bases at V and 8 bases at J, with 15 bases between the two ends. The CDR3 loop spans 13 amino acids. The V gene's germline CDR1 is SGHTA and CDR2 FQGNSA. CDR3 in DNA: TGTGCCAGCAGCCCCGACCGGGGGGGCGAAGCTTTCTTT. Translating it yields CASSPDRGGEAFF.

The chain recombines TRBV10-3 with TRBJ2-7; D perhaps matches TRBD2 (5 bases). The CDR3 is 12 residues long. Germline V gives CDR1 ENHRY, CDR2 SYGVKD. Trimming pared 5 bases from V and 3 bases from J, leaving 8 bases between. CDR3 DNA: TGTGCCATCAGTTTAGGAGGCTACGAGCAGTACTTC. The encoded protein is CAISLGGYEQYF.

The chain carries TRBV10-3 and TRBJ1-2; D is unresolved. This CDR3 contains 12 residues. Trimming took 3 bases from V and 7 from J, leaving 9 bases between them. Germline V gene lookup returns CDR1 ENHRY and CDR2 SYGVKD. The CDR3 DNA follows: TGTGCCATCAGTGATGGCGGCCGTGGCTACACCTTC. The encoded protein is CAISDGGRGYTF.

The chain combines TRBV5-5 with TRBJ2-2; 7 bases align to TRBD1. The germline gives CDR1 SGHKS, CDR2 YYEKEE (reference sequence). The length of the CDR3 is 15 residues. V gave up 4 bases and J gave up 1 base; unmatched junction bases: 4. The CDR3 spells CASSPRGRNTGELFF. CDR3 DNA sequence: TGTGCCAGCAGCCCCAGGGGGAGGAACACCGGGGAGCTGTTTTTT.

The chain is built from TRBV27 and TRBJ1-2; TRBD1 matches 8 bases. The trim removed 6 bases at V and 7 bases at J, leaving 10 bases unmatched. The V gene's germline CDR1 is MNHEY and CDR2 SMNVEV (reference sequence). The CDR3 consists of 14 residues. The CDR3 loop is CASRADRAYGGYTF. CDR3 bases: TGTGCCAGCAGAGCGGACAGGGCCTATGGTGGCTACACCTTC.

The rearrangement joins TRBV4-1 to TRBJ1-2; tentative D call: TRBD1 (5 bases). The germline V gene encodes CDR1 MGHRA and CDR2 YSYEKL. CDR3 length: 15 amino acids. V shed 0 bases and J shed 4 bases, with 12 bases lying between them. CDR3 in DNA: TGCGCCAGCAGCCAAGATTTTGGGGCGAGCTATGGCTACACCTTC. Protein sequence: CASSQDFGASYGYTF.

This clone was recorded a few times. The gene calls are TRBV2 and TRBJ1-1; D remains unclear. V lost 5 bases and J 0 bases, leaving 7 bases between the germline ends. Per the germline V gene, CDR1 is SNHLY and CDR2 is FYNNEI. This CDR3 comprises 13 residues. Here the CDR3 reads CASSRDMNTEAFF. The CDR3 coding sequence is TGTGCCAGCAGTCGGGATATGAACACTGAAGCTTTCTTT.

This clone was seen a single time. The chain combines TRBV5-1 with TRBJ2-1; a possible D gene is TRBD1 (5 bases). CDR3 length: 15 residues. V shed 0 bases and J shed 7 bases, with 14 bases lying between them. In germline, CDR1 is SGHRS, CDR2 YFSETQ. The CDR3 sequence is CASSLGRGLTNEQFF. The CDR3 bases are TGCGCCAGCAGCTTGGGAAGGGGTTTGACGAATGAGCAGTTCTTC.

The rearrangement links TRBV27 to TRBJ2-7; D may be TRBD1 (6 bases). The V end was cut by 4 bases, the J end by 6 bases, with 16 bases between. The CDR3 totals 14 residues. Germline CDR1 MNHEY, CDR2 SMNVEV (reference sequence). CDR3 amino acids: CASSWGRGLSEQYF. For the CDR3, the DNA is TGTGCCAGCAGTTGGGGCAGGGGATTGTCCGAGCAGTACTTC.